The 24 T cell receptor beta chains below all came from one sample that was sequenced in a study of shared clonotypes between healthy human individuals. Data came from immunoSEQ multiplex PCR; TCRdb stores just in-frame clones and leaves some out. This table has about 2.1 million clones, approximately 94% appearing once. CD45RO-negative cells were positively selected for CCR7, leaving out terminally differentiated effector memory CD45RA+ cells. The sequenced material came from naive CD8+ T cells from PBMCs. These receptor sequences come from a man aged 18-30 years in good health. Some clones in this sample may be carry-over from other donors' samples.

J is TRBJ1-2 and V is TRBV7-9; tentative D call: TRBD1 (5 bases). Per the germline V gene, CDR1 is SEHNR and CDR2 is FQNEAQ (reference sequence). The CDR3 runs 14 residues. V dropped 4 bases and J dropped 4 bases, with 13 bases sitting between them. CDR3 loop: CASSYPGTGYGYTF. In nucleotides, the CDR3 is TGTGCCAGCAGCTACCCCGGGACGGGCTATGGCTACACCTTC.

This clone was observed a single time. V is TRBV7-9 and J is TRBJ2-5; no firm D call. CDR1 SEHNR and CDR2 FQNEAQ come from the germline V gene (reference sequence). The V end was cut by 5 bases, the J end by 1 base, with 8 bases between. The CDR3 runs to 13 residues. CDR3 nucleotides: TGTGCCAGCAGCGGTTACTCCCAAGAGACCCAGTACTTC. Amino acids: CASSGYSQETQYF.

A single count supports this clone. CDR3: CASSFIRGPSYNEQFF. CDR3 coding DNA: TGCGCCAGCAGCTTCATCCGGGGGCCCTCCTACAATGAGCAGTTCTTC. V gene TRBV5-1 combines with J gene TRBJ2-1, with D possibly being TRBD1 or TRBD2 (6 bases each). The ends were cut back, 2 bases at V and 0 bases at J, with 12 bases in the middle. Germline V gene data show CDR1 as SGHRS and CDR2 as YFSETQ. The CDR3 runs to 16 residues.

To note about this clone: The identical CDR3 is also encoded by other nucleotide sequences in the sample. The V call is TRBV6-5, the J call TRBJ2-5; possible D gene TRBD1, 5 bases. The CDR3 contains 14 residues. V was cut by 0 bases and J by 4 bases, with 9 bases left in between. Per the germline V gene, CDR1 is MNHEY and CDR2 is SVGAGI. CDR3 coding DNA: TGTGCCAGCAGTTACTCGGGGCTATCAGAGACCCAGTACTTC. As protein: CASSYSGLSETQYF.

This CDR3 is CASSAPWGLRTDTQYF. CDR3 nucleotide sequence: TGTGCCAGCAGCGCCCCTTGGGGACTTCGAACAGATACGCAGTATTTT. V is TRBV9 and J is TRBJ2-3, with D possibly being TRBD2 (6 bases). Germline assignment: CDR1 SGDLS and CDR2 YYNGEE. This CDR3 spans 16 amino acids. Trimming cost V 3 bases and J 3 bases, with 17 bases left between them.

The V call is TRBV5-1, the J call TRBJ2-7, with 8 bases lining up with TRBD1. After removal of 4 bases from V and 2 bases from J, the junction contained 5 bases not matched to a gene. This CDR3 contains 14 residues. In germline, CDR1 is SGHRS, CDR2 YFSETQ. The CDR3 region is CASSIRDRPYEQYF. Written as DNA, the CDR3 is TGCGCCAGCAGCATAAGGGACAGGCCCTACGAGCAGTACTTC.

The V call is TRBV5-4, the J call TRBJ2-7; TRBD2 matches 11 bases. Trimming at V came to 4 bases and at J to 3 bases, leaving 6 bases not matched to a gene. The V gene's germline CDR1 is SGHNT and CDR2 YYREEE (reference sequence). The CDR3 length is 15 residues. The CDR3 reads CASSGLLAGGYEQYF. CDR3 coding DNA: TGTGCCAGCAGCGGACTTCTAGCGGGAGGCTACGAGCAGTACTTC.

The rearrangement joins TRBV29-1 to TRBJ2-7, with 7 bases matching TRBD2. Trimming at V came to 1 base and at J to 1 base, leaving 4 bases not matched to a gene. CDR3 length: 14 amino acids. Germline assignment: CDR1 SQVTM and CDR2 ANQGSEA. The DNA for the CDR3 is TGCAGCGTTGAAGTGGCTAGCGGTTCCTACGAGCAGTACTTC. This sequence encodes CSVEVASGSYEQYF.

The chain has TRBV28 and TRBJ1-1, with 7 bases identical to TRBD1. The CDR3 has 14 amino acids. The junction had 4 bases not matched to a gene; V was cut back by 4 bases and J by 2 bases. CDR1 MDHEN and CDR2 SYDVKM come from the germline V gene. The CDR3 reads CASSYRGYNTEAFF. CDR3 nucleotides: TGTGCCAGCAGTTACAGGGGCTATAACACTGAAGCTTTCTTT.

This CDR3 reads CASYARGGIVTPYEQYF. The CDR3 bases are TGTGCCAGCTATGCCCGGGGGGGGATCGTAACCCCCTACGAGCAGTACTTC. The chain employs TRBV28 and TRBJ2-7; TRBD2 aligns across 8 bases. The V gene end was trimmed by 8 bases and the J gene end by 2 bases; junction bases not matched to a gene: 17. The germline V gene encodes CDR1 MDHEN and CDR2 SYDVKM. This CDR3 has 17 residues.

As for this clone: The identical CDR3 is also encoded by other nucleotide sequences in the sample. The chain uses TRBV15 and TRBJ2-7; D possibly uses TRBD1 or TRBD2 (5 bases each). This CDR3 region has 14 residues. In germline, CDR1 is LNHNV, CDR2 YYDKDF (reference sequence). V was trimmed by 0 bases and J by 0 bases, leaving 6 bases between them. The CDR3 region is CATSREGDSYEQYF. In nucleotides, the CDR3 is TGTGCCACCAGCAGAGAGGGGGACTCCTACGAGCAGTACTTC. The entire variable domain, with the rest obtained from reference TRBV15 and TRBJ2-7, is as follows: DAMVIQNPRYQVTQFGKPVTLSCSQTLNHNVMYWYQQKSSQAPKLLFHYYDKDFNNEADTPDNFQSRRPNTSFCFLDIRSPGLGDTAMYLCATSREGDSYEQYFGPGTRLTVT.

The rearrangement joins TRBV11-2 to TRBJ1-1; 8 positions agree with TRBD1. Unmatched junction bases numbered 10, after V lost 4 bases and J lost 0 bases. Per the germline V gene, CDR1 is SGHAT and CDR2 is FQNNGV. The CDR3 loop spans 17 amino acids. In DNA form, the CDR3 reads TGTGCCAGCAGCTACTACTTGACAGGGGTGGTGAACACTGAAGCTTTCTTT. It translates to CASSYYLTGVVNTEAFF.

This clone was found a few times. One junction end does not reproduce the germline sequence, and a read error may be involved. The chain couples TRBV7-6 to TRBJ2-7; TRBD2 matches 13 bases. This CDR3 comprises 13 residues. CDR1 is SGHVS, CDR2 FNYEAQ, per germline. The CDR3 protein is CASSLGLAGAQSF. CDR3 bases: TGTGCCAGCAGCCTCGGACTAGCGGGAGCGCAATCGTTC.

This clone was recorded once. V usage is TRBV7-9 and J usage is TRBJ2-2; TRBD2 agrees at 13 bases. V gave up 4 bases and J gave up 0 bases; unmatched junction bases: 8. CDR3 length equals 19 residues. Germline values: CDR1 SEHNR, CDR2 FQNEAQ (reference sequence). CDR3 in amino acids: CASSSTSGRAGANTGELFF. CDR3 coding DNA: TGTGCCAGCAGCTCCACTAGCGGGAGGGCCGGAGCGAACACCGGGGAGCTGTTTTTT.

This chain connects TRBV14 to TRBJ2-3, with a possible D match to TRBD1 (5 bases). Trimming stripped 1 base from V and 1 base from J, with 12 bases between. The CDR3 contains 16 residues. Germline CDR1 SGHDN, CDR2 FVKESK. CDR3 in DNA: TGTGCCAGCAGCCAAGTGGGGCAGGGTGGCACAGATACGCAGTATTTT. Encoded protein: CASSQVGQGGTDTQYF.

Comment on this clone: This sample also contains other DNA sequences that code for the same CDR3. The gene calls are TRBV7-9 and TRBJ1-2; D gene ambiguous. The CDR3 loop spans 13 amino acids. Germline V gene sequence: CDR1 SEHNR, CDR2 FQNEAQ (reference sequence). With 3 bases removed from V and 1 base from J, the gap between germline ends came to 6 bases. The CDR3 loop is CASSFAVNYGYTF. The CDR3 DNA sequence: TGTGCCAGCAGCTTCGCAGTTAACTATGGCTACACCTTC.

The chain employs TRBV7-9 and TRBJ2-7; D uncertain. Germline V gene sequence: CDR1 SEHNR, CDR2 FQNEAQ (reference sequence). V was pared by 5 bases and J by 3 bases, with 17 bases between. The CDR3 is made up of 15 amino acids. The CDR3 nucleotides are TGTGCCAGCAGCGCCCAAATTGGAGAGGTCTACGAGCAGTACTTC. Its protein product is CASSAQIGEVYEQYF.

V gene TRBV10-2 combines with J gene TRBJ1-1, with no clear D. Trimming pared 6 bases from V and 4 bases from J, leaving 6 bases between. The V gene's germline CDR1 is WSHSY and CDR2 SAAADI. This CDR3 has 11 residues. CDR3 sequence (DNA): TGCGCCAGCAGGTCGTCCACTGAAGCTTTCTTT. Its translation is CASRSSTEAFF.

The rearrangement links TRBV29-1 to TRBJ1-2; the D gene is possibly TRBD1 (5 bases). The CDR3 spans 15 residues. Germline values: CDR1 SQVTM, CDR2 ANQGSEA. Between the trimmed V and J ends, which lost 2 bases and 7 bases, there was a span of 20 bases. The CDR3 here is CSVEYRDSTRSGYTF. The CDR3 bases are TGCAGCGTTGAATACCGGGACTCGACCCGGAGTGGCTACACCTTC.

This clone was counted a single time. The CDR3 region is CASRTSGANSYEQYF. The CDR3 coding sequence is TGCGCCAGCAGGACTAGCGGGGCAAACTCCTACGAGCAGTACTTC. The V and J genes are TRBV5-1 and TRBJ2-7, with 11 bases that match TRBD2. Germline V lookup: CDR1 SGHRS, CDR2 YFSETQ. This CDR3 spans 15 amino acids. The junction had 4 bases not matched to a gene; V was cut back by 5 bases and J by 0 bases.

This clone showed up just once. The chain carries TRBV4-3 and TRBJ2-2; no definite D call. The CDR3 consists of 15 residues. Trimming removed 0 bases from V and 1 base from J, with 6 bases in between. Per germline, CDR1 LGHNA and CDR2 YSLEER. CDR3 residues: CASSQESRNTGELFF. The DNA of the CDR3 is TGCGCCAGCAGCCAAGAATCCCGGAACACCGGGGAGCTGTTTTTT.

This sequence joins TRBV5-6 and TRBJ2-7, with TRBD1 as a possible D gene (6 bases). The CDR3 extends over 14 amino acids. In germline, CDR1 is SGHDT, CDR2 YYEEEE. V was pared by 1 base and J by 3 bases, with 11 bases between. CDR3 sequence: CASSLHRVVYEQYF. The CDR3 DNA sequence: TGTGCCAGCAGCTTGCACAGGGTGGTCTACGAGCAGTACTTC. Full variable domain (outside the CDR3, taken from reference TRBV5-6 and TRBJ2-7): DAGVTQSPTHLIKTRGQQVTLRCSPKSGHDTVSWYQQALGQGPQFIFQYYEEEERQRGNFPDRFSGHQFPNYSSELNVNALLLGDSALYLCASSLHRVVYEQYFGPGTRLTVT.

V and J are TRBV4-1 and TRBJ1-1; D is unclear. Germline CDR1 is MGHRA and CDR2 is YSYEKL. This CDR3 is built from 15 residues. The V gene lost 1 base and the J gene lost 0 bases, with 9 bases spanning the gap. In DNA form, the CDR3 reads TGCGCCAGCAGCCAAGCGGCCAGCATGAACACTGAAGCTTTCTTT. It specifies CASSQAASMNTEAFF.

The rearrangement uses TRBV2 and TRBJ1-4; D unclear. CDR1 is SNHLY, CDR2 FYNNEI, per germline. The CDR3 is 18 residues long. Trimming removed 5 bases from V and 6 bases from J, with 25 bases in between. This chain's CDR3 is CASSLYYPRSDRDEKLFF. The CDR3, as DNA: TGTGCCAGCAGTCTCTACTACCCCCGGTCGGATCGGGATGAAAAACTGTTTTTT.